This T cell receptor beta chain was observed in a study of a mutant IDH1 vaccine in newly diagnosed glioma. Study-wide background: The sex distribution of treated patients was about 62% male and approximately 40% female, with a mean age of around 43 years. Earlier therapy was either radiotherapy, temozolomide, or both, and most got both.

Germline CDR1 reads SGHNT; CDR2 reads YYREEE (reference sequence). The CDR3 covers 14 residues. Trimming removed 4 bases at V and 5 bases at J, with 15 bases between. Study results and caveats: Patients showed vaccine-induced immune responses at a rate of approximately 92%.

Documented time point: baseline, week 1 (first vaccination visit). Treatment: pre-vaccination baseline after standard-of-care therapy. Donors had new WHO grade 3 or 4 IDH1-mutant, ATRX-lost astrocytomas. The table came from immunoSEQ multiplex PCR; TCRdb's copy has only in-frame clones and leaves some out. Of around 87,000 clones listed, about four fifths are singletons. With regard to this clone: Its antigen is unknown.

V and J are TRBV5-4 and TRBJ2-5; D might be TRBD2 (5 bases). This material consisted of PBMCs, taken from a glioma patient treated with radiotherapy, temozolomide or both. This TCR was sampled from a woman aged 45 to 65 with glioma. The CDR3 protein is CASSQDLLGETQYF. CDR3 bases: TGTGCCAGCAGCCAGGACTTGCTGGGGGAGACCCAGTACTTC.